This entry is about one T cell receptor beta chain. During active infection, Seattle patients enrolled and were then monitored through disease. In the original workflow: It was from reference gene primer amplification that nucleated cell counts were estimated. The repertoire was sequenced with immunoSEQ multiplex PCR; TCRdb's copy has only in-frame clones and lacks some. From that table come the V and J calls and clone size; the DNA was used to work out D and trimming. The sample contains about 170,000 clones, 85% of which appear only once. This sample was taken from a study of blood T cell repertoires in COVID-19. Study background: Spain, Italy and the United States supplied samples that represented acute and convalescent COVID-19. PBMCs, B-cell-depleted T cells, or T cells provided the cDNA or gDNA that made up the material.

CDR3 length equals 14 residues. Germline V lookup: CDR1 MNHEY, CDR2 SVGAGI. V lost 0 bases and J 7 bases, leaving 12 bases between the germline ends. This sequence was found in an elderly woman with COVID-19, enrolled during active disease. The sample was peripheral blood. The gene calls are TRBV6-5 and TRBJ1-1; weak D call: TRBD1 (5 bases). The CDR3 nucleotides are TGTGCCAGCAGTTACTCGAGGGCCGGGGGTGAAGCTTTCTTT. Translation: CASSYSRAGGEAFF.